The 20 T cell receptor beta chains presented below share a single source sample, sequenced in a study of cytomegalovirus exposure and HLA in healthy donors. PCR used 60 Vbeta primers and 13 Jbeta primers. Generated by immunoSEQ multiplex PCR, the TCRdb table keeps only in-frame clones and is missing some. The data hold 180,000 or so clones, with roughly 88% observed a single time. Source material: PBMCs. The receptors here all came from a man aged 18 to 35 in good health and CMV-seropositive.

The rearrangement joins TRBV19 to TRBJ2-5, with D maybe TRBD1 (5 bases). There are 14 residues in the CDR3. V was trimmed by 3 bases and J by 5 bases, leaving 13 bases between them. Germline assignment: CDR1 LNHDA and CDR2 SQIVND (reference sequence). CDR3 region: CASSISGRAETQYF. The CDR3 bases are TGTGCCAGTAGTATCTCGGGCAGGGCCGAGACCCAGTACTTC.

The rearrangement links TRBV4-2 to TRBJ2-3; 13 nucleotides align to TRBD2. The V gene end was trimmed by 1 base and the J gene end by 2 bases; junction bases not matched to a gene: 3. This CDR3 spans 17 amino acids. The germline CDR1 and CDR2 sequences are LGHNA and YNFKEQ. The CDR3 spells CASSQGGLAGVTDTQYF. The CDR3 DNA is TGTGCCAGCAGCCAAGGAGGACTAGCGGGGGTCACAGATACGCAGTATTTT.

V usage is TRBV6-6 and J usage is TRBJ2-7; possibly TRBD2 for D (6 bases). The germline V gene has CDR1 MNHNY and CDR2 SVGAGI (reference sequence). V was cut by 5 bases and J by 2 bases, with 19 bases left in between. This CDR3 region has 16 residues. The CDR3 DNA reads TGTGCCAGCAGTGCCCTCACTAGCCCGTCTACCTACGAGCAGTACTTC. Translating it yields CASSALTSPSTYEQYF.

This clone was seen once. V and J are TRBV7-2 and TRBJ2-5; possibly TRBD2 for D (6 bases). The V end lost 6 bases, the J end lost 3 bases, and 17 bases lay between the germline ends. Germline CDR1 reads SGHTA; CDR2 reads FQGNSA. The length of the CDR3 is 15 residues. The CDR3 region is CASSSPAGQEETQYF. The CDR3 DNA sequence: TGTGCCAGCAGTTCCCCGGCGGGGCAAGAAGAGACCCAGTACTTC.

This sequence joins TRBV10-3 and TRBJ2-1, with 7 bases aligning to TRBD2. V was clipped by 0 bases and J by 0 bases; unmatched bases: 5. Germline V gene sequence: CDR1 ENHRY, CDR2 SYGVKD. The CDR3 consists of 17 residues. CDR3 sequence (DNA): TGTGCCATCAGTGAGTCCGGGAGGACCCGCTCCTACAATGAGCAGTTCTTC. As protein: CAISESGRTRSYNEQFF.

The chain employs TRBV4-1 and TRBJ1-6; maybe TRBD1 (5 bases). This CDR3 spans 15 amino acids. Germline V gene lookup returns CDR1 MGHRA and CDR2 YSYEKL. Trimming took off 4 bases at V and 4 bases at J, with 11 bases between the two ends. CDR3 region: CASSPTASYNSPLHF. Here the CDR3 DNA reads TGCGCCAGCAGCCCGACAGCGTCTTATAATTCACCCCTCCACTTT.

The rearrangement joins TRBV5-1 to TRBJ1-4, with 7 bases that match TRBD1. V gave up 2 bases and J gave up 7 bases; unmatched junction bases: 2. This CDR3 has 13 residues. CDR1 and CDR2 (germline): SGHRS, YFSETQ. CDR3 region: CASSLQGSEKLFF. CDR3 DNA: TGCGCCAGCAGCTTACAGGGGTCTGAAAAACTGTTTTTT.

The V gene is TRBV2, the J gene TRBJ1-2; D uncertain. Germline loops: CDR1 SNHLY, CDR2 FYNNEI. The length of the CDR3 is 13 residues. V was shortened by 4 bases and J by 4 bases, with 10 bases between the two germline ends. DNA for the CDR3: TGTGCCAGCAGTGGGTGGCCAGGCTATGGCTACACCTTC. This translates into CASSGWPGYGYTF.

The rearrangement joins TRBV5-6 to TRBJ1-2, with a tentative D call TRBD1 (6 bases). Between the trimmed V and J ends, which lost 4 bases and 8 bases, there was a span of 12 bases. Germline CDR1 is SGHDT and CDR2 is YYEEEE. There are 12 residues in the CDR3. CDR3 sequence (DNA): TGTGCCAGCAGCCACGGGGGGGGCGGCTACACCTTC. Amino acid sequence: CASSHGGGGYTF.

V usage is TRBV12-5 and J usage is TRBJ2-3, with 8 bases aligning to TRBD2. Germline-derived CDR1 and CDR2 are LGHNT and FRNRAP. V lost 0 bases to trimming and J lost 3 bases; unmatched junction nucleotides: 2. This CDR3 has 15 amino acids. The CDR3 region is CASGLVAGGTDTQYF. DNA of the CDR3: TGTGCTAGTGGTTTGGTTGCGGGGGGAACAGATACGCAGTATTTT.

This chain uses TRBV14 with TRBJ2-7, with 8 positions matching TRBD1. CDR1 is SGHDN and CDR2 is FVKESK in the germline V gene. The CDR3 has 13 amino acids. J gave up 1 base and V 8 bases, and 4 bases lay outside the gene matches. CDR3 DNA sequence: TGTGCCAGCGGGCGACAGGGGTCCTACGAGCAGTACTTC. Protein product: CASGRQGSYEQYF. Using reference TRBV14 and TRBJ2-7 for the parts outside the CDR3, the full variable domain is EAGVTQFPSHSVIEKGQTVTLRCDPISGHDNLYWYRRVMGKEIKFLLHFVKESKQDESGMPNNRFLAERTGGTYSTLKVQPAELEDSGVYFCASGRQGSYEQYFGPGTRLTVT.

V and J are TRBV25-1 and TRBJ1-5; TRBD1 matches 10 bases. The J segment lost 4 bases and the V segment lost 6 bases, leaving 3 bases of the junction unmatched. Germline-derived CDR1 and CDR2 are MGHDK and SYGVNS. The CDR3 has 14 residues. CDR3 bases: TGTGCCAGCAGGGGACAGGGGAGAAATCAGCCCCAGCATTTT. Its translation: CASRGQGRNQPQHF.

V usage is TRBV7-9 and J usage is TRBJ1-4; 8 bases map to TRBD1. The CDR3 sequence is 15 residues long. Germline assignment: CDR1 SEHNR and CDR2 FQNEAQ (reference sequence). V was clipped by 3 bases and J by 7 bases; unmatched bases: 7. The CDR3 here is CASSFGGQGGEKLFF. DNA of the CDR3: TGTGCCAGCAGCTTCGGCGGACAGGGTGGTGAAAAACTGTTTTTT.

There are a few counts of this clone. The chain carries TRBV28 and TRBJ1-4; 8 nucleotides agree with TRBD1. V gave up 2 bases and J gave up 7 bases; unmatched junction bases: 6. CDR3 length equals 15 residues. Germline V gene data show CDR1 as MDHEN and CDR2 as SYDVKM. Written as DNA, the CDR3 is TGTGCCAGCAGTTTACAACAGGGGGGACTTGAAAAACTGTTTTTT. Amino acids: CASSLQQGGLEKLFF.

This clone turned up a few times. The chain employs TRBV6-5 and TRBJ1-1; D is perhaps TRBD1 (6 bases). The V end was cut by 3 bases, the J end by 6 bases, with 14 bases between. Germline V gives CDR1 MNHEY, CDR2 SVGAGI. This CDR3 has 14 residues. In DNA, the CDR3 is TGTGCCAGCAGTTATGAGGGGGTTGGTGCTGAAGCTTTCTTT. It encodes CASSYEGVGAEAFF.

A single count supports this clone. V is TRBV10-1 and J is TRBJ2-2; TRBD1 matches 8 bases. The length of the CDR3 is 17 residues. The V segment lost 5 bases and the J segment 6 bases; nucleotides outside the gene matches: 14. Germline-derived CDR1 and CDR2 are WNHNN and SYGVQD (reference sequence). The CDR3 loop is CASSFRGRGSYPGELFF. The CDR3 DNA reads as TGCGCCAGCAGTTTCAGGGGGCGCGGGTCCTACCCCGGGGAGCTGTTTTTT.

The J gene is TRBJ2-1, the V gene TRBV6-1; D gene ambiguous. Trimming removed 6 bases from V and 3 bases from J, with 15 bases in between. CDR1 MNHNS and CDR2 SASEGT come from the germline V gene. This CDR3 comprises 15 residues. CDR3 sequence (DNA): TGTGCCAGCAGCCTAGAAGAGCCCCTCTACAATGAGCAGTTCTTC. Its translation is CASSLEEPLYNEQFF.

The J gene is TRBJ2-3, the V gene TRBV11-2; 7 nucleotides match TRBD1. The V and J ends lost 5 bases and 4 bases, in that order; junction bases with no gene match: 6. The germline CDR1 and CDR2 sequences are SGHAT and FQNNGV. The CDR3 spans 14 residues. In DNA, the CDR3 is TGTGCCAGCAGCCCGGGGACAGTTGCAGATACGCAGTATTTT. Translated: CASSPGTVADTQYF.

V is TRBV5-1 and J is TRBJ2-3; perhaps TRBD2 as D (7 bases). Germline CDR1 and CDR2: SGHRS and YFSETQ. V lost 4 bases, J lost 2 bases, and 11 bases lay in between. This CDR3 is 14 amino acids long. The CDR3 DNA reads TGCGCCAGCAGCGGGGCGGGGGCCACAGATACGCAGTATTTT. This codes for CASSGAGATDTQYF.

The chain recombines TRBV2 with TRBJ2-5; tentative D call: TRBD2 (5 bases). This CDR3 comprises 15 residues. V shed 3 bases and J shed 1 base, with 12 bases lying between them. Germline CDR1 and CDR2: SNHLY and FYNNEI. The CDR3, as DNA: TGTGCCAGCAGTGAGTGGAGCGGCCTCCAAGAGACCCAGTACTTC. Translating it yields CASSEWSGLQETQYF.